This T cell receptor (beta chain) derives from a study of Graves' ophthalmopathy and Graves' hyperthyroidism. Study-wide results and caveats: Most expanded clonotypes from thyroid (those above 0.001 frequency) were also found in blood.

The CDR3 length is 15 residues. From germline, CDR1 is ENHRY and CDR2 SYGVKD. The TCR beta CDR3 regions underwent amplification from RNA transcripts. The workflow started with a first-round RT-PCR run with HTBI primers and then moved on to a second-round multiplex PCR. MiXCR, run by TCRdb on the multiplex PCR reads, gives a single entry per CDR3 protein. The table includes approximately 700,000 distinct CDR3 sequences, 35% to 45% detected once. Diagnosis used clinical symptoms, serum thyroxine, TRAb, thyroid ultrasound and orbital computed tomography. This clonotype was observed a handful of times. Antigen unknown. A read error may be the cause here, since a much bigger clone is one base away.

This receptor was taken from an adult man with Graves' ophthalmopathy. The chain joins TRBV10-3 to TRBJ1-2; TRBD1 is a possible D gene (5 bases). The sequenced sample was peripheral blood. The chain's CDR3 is CTILTAQAANYGYTF. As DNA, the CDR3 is TGTACCATCCTGACAGCCCAAGCGGCTAACTATGGCTACACCTTC.